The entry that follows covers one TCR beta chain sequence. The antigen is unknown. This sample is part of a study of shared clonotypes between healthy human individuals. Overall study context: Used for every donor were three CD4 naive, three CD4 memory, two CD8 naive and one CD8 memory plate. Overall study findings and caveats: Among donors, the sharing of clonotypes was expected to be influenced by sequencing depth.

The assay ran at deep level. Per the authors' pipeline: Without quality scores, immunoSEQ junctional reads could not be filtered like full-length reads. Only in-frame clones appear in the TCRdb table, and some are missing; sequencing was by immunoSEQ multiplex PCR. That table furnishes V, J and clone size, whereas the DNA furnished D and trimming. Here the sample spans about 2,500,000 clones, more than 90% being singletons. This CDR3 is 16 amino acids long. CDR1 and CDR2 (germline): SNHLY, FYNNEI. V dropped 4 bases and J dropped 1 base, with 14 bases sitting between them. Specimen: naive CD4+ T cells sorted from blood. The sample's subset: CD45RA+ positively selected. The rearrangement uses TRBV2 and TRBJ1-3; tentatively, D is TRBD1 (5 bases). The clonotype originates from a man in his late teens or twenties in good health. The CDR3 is CASSVGVTLSGNTIYF. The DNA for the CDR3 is TGTGCCAGCAGTGTGGGGGTTACGTTATCTGGAAACACCATATATTTT.